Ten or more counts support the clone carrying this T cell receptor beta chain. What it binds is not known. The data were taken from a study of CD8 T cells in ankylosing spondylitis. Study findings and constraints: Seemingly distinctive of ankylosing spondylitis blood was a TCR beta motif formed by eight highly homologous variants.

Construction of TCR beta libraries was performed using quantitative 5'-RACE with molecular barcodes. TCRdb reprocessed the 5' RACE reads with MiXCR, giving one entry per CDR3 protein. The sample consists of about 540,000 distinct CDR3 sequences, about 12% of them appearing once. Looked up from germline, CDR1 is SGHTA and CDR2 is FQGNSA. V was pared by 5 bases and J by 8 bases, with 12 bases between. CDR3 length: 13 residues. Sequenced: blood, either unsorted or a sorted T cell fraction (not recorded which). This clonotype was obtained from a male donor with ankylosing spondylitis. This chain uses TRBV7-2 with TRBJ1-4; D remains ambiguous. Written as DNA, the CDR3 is TGTGCCAGCAGCACGGGAGTTCGGGAAAAACTGTTTTTT. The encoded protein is CASSTGVREKLFF.